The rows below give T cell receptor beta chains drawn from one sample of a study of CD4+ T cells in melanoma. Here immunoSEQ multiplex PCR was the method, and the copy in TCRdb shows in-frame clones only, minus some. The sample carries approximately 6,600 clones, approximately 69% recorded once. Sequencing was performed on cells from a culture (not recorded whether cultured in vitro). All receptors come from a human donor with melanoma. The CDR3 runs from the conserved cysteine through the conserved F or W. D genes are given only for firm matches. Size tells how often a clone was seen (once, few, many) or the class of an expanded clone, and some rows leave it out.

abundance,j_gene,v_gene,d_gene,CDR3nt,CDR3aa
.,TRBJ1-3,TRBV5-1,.,TGCGCCAGCAGCCCGTACTCAAGCTCTGGAAACACCATATATTTT,CASSPYSSSGNTIYF
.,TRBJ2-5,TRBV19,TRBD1,TGTGCCAGTAATAGAGGGCCGGGACAGGGAATTTTGCAAGAGACCCAGTACTTC,CASNRGPGQGILQETQYF
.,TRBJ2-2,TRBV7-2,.,TGTGCCAGCAGCTTAACGGCAGGGGGGGGTACCGGGGAGCTGTTTTTT,CASSLTAGGGTGELFF
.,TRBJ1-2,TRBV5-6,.,TGTGCCAGCACCTCATCGGGGGCGTCTGGCTACACCTTC,CASTSSGASGYTF
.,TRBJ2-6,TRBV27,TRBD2,TGTGCCAGCGGGCCCTTAGCGGGGACGTCTGGGGCCAACGTCCTGACTTTC,CASGPLAGTSGANVLTF
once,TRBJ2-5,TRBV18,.,TGTGCCAGCTCAATAACTCTGGGACCGCAAGAGACCCAGTACTTC,CASSITLGPQETQYF
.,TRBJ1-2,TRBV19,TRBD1,TGTGCCAGTACCGGGACAGGTCTAAACTATGGCTACACCTTC,CASTGTGLNYGYTF
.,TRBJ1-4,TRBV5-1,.,TGCGCCAGCAGCATAGCCCAAGCAACTAATGAAAAACTGTTTTTT,CASSIAQATNEKLFF
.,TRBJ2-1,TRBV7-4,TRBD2,TGTGCCAGCAGCGGGGGGGTCTCTAGCGGGGGGTTCTCTACCTACAATGAGCAGTTCTTC,CASSGGVSSGGFSTYNEQFF
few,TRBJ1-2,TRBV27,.,TGTGCCAGCAGGAGTTGGGGGAATGGCTACACCTTC,CASRSWGNGYTF
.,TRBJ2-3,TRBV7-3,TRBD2,TGTGCCAGCAGCCTTAGCGGGGGGGCTCAAGATACGCAGTATTTT,CASSLSGGAQDTQYF
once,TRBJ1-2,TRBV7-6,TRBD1,TGTGCCAGCAGCGCCAGGACAGGGGGCAACTATGGCTACACCTTC,CASSARTGGNYGYTF
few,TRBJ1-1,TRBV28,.,TGTGCCAGCAGTTTATTAGGCCACGGTGAAGCTTTCTTT,CASSLLGHGEAFF
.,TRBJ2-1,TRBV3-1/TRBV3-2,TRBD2,TGTGCCAGCACCCCAAGCCTAGCGGGGGGCCCCGAAAGATACAATGAGCAGTTCTTC,CASTPSLAGGPERYNEQFF
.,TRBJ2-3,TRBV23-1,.,TGCGCCAGCAGCCCGGGACTTTTGACTGGCACAGATACGCAGTATTTT,CASSPGLLTGTDTQYF
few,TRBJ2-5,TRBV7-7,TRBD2,TGTGCTAGCAGCGAGGGACTAGCGGGGTTCTTACTTGAAGAGACCCAGTACTTC,CASSEGLAGFLLEETQYF